This T cell receptor beta chain was identified during a study of shared clonotypes between healthy human individuals. The study, taken as a whole, reports: Among non-shared clonotypes, generation probabilities were lower than among those shared by all four donors. Despite large depth, rarefaction showed incomplete sorted-subset sequencing.

With respect to this clone: Its target is not known.

This table comes from immunoSEQ multiplex PCR, and its TCRdb copy is limited to in-frame clones, with some not included. The sample has fewer than 1.6 million clones, approximately 98.5% seen once. CDR1 and CDR2 from the germline V gene are SGHRS and YFSETQ. Trimming cost V 0 bases and J 5 bases; bases outside gene matches: 4. The CDR3 length is 14 residues. V usage is TRBV5-1 and J usage is TRBJ2-7; TRBD2 agrees at 8 bases. The sequencing sample was made of naive CD4+ T cells sorted from blood. Subset indicated: CD45RA+ positively selected. This TCR was recovered from a man aged 25 to 45 in good health. The CDR3 DNA reads as TGCGCCAGCAGCTTGGGTAGCGGGAAGGACGAGCAGTACTTC. This encodes CASSLGSGKDEQYF.